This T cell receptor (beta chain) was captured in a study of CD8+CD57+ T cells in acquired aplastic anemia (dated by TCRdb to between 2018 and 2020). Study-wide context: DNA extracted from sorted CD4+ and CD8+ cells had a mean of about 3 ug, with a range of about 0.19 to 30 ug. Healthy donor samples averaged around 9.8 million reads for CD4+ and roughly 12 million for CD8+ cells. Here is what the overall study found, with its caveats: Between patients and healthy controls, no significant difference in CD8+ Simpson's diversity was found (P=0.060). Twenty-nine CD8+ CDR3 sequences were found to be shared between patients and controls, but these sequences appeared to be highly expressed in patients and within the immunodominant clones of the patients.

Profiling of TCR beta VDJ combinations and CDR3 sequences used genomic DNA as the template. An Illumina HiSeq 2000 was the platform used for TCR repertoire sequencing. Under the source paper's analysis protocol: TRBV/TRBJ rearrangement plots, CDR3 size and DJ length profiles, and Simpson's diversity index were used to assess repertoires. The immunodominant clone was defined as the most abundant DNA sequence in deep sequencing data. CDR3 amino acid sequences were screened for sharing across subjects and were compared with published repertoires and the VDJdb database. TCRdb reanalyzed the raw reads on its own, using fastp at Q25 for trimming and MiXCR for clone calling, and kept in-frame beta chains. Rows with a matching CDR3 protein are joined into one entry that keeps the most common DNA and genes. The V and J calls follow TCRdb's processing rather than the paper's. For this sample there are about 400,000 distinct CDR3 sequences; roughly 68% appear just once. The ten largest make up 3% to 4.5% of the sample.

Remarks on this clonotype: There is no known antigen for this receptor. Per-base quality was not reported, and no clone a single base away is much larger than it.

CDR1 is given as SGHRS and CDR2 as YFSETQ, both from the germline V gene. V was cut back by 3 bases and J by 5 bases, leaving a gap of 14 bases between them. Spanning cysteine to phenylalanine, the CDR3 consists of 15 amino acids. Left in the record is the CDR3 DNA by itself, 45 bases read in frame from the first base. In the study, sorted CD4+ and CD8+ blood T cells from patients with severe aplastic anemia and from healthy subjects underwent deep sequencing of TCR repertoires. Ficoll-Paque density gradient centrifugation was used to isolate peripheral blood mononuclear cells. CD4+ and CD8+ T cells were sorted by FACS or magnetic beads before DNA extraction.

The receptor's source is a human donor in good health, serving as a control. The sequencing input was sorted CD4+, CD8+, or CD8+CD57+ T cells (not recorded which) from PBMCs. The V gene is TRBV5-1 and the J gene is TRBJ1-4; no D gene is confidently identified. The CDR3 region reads CASSSHSGLNEKLFF. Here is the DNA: TGCGCCAGCAGCTCCCACAGTGGCCTAAATGAAAAACTGTTTTTT.